This is a list of T cell receptor beta chains from one sample in a study of spatial heterogeneity in lung cancer. TCRdb fed the 5' RACE reads into MiXCR, producing one record per CDR3 protein. The sample records about 80,000 distinct CDR3 sequences, about 8% being singletons. The sequenced sample was PBMCs, obtained at surgery. These receptors all stem from a male donor with early-stage non-small cell lung cancer. Each CDR3 is given with its conserved first and last residue. The D gene is left open where the match is weak. The size field is filled for only some rows; it gives once, few, many or a size class.

V: TRBV27; size: many; D: TRBD1; J: TRBJ1-1; CDR3: CASSLRQGNTEAFF; DNA: TGTGCCAGCAGTTTAAGACAGGGAAACACTGAAGCTTTCTTT
V: TRBV12-3/TRBV12-4; size: many; D: .; J: TRBJ2-7; CDR3: CASSPDRWGEQYF; DNA: TGTGCCAGCAGTCCGGACCGTTGGGGGGAGCAGTACTTC
V: TRBV6-2/TRBV6-3; size: .; D: .; J: TRBJ2-7; CDR3: CASSAYGGLPYEQYF; DNA: TGTGCCAGCAGTGCCTATGGCGGACTTCCCTACGAGCAGTACTTC
V: TRBV29-1; size: .; D: .; J: TRBJ2-1; CDR3: CSVSRGHKGNEQFF; DNA: TGCAGCGTTAGCCGGGGGCACAAAGGTAATGAGCAGTTCTTC
V: TRBV30; size: .; D: TRBD1; J: TRBJ1-1; CDR3: CAWQGGILNTEAFF; DNA: TGTGCCTGGCAAGGGGGCATCCTGAACACTGAAGCTTTCTTT
V: TRBV4-1; size: many; D: .; J: TRBJ1-6; CDR3: CASSQEGGRGASPLHF; DNA: TGCGCCAGCAGCCAAGAAGGGGGTAGGGGTGCTTCACCCCTCCACTTT
V: TRBV6-6; size: many; D: TRBD1; J: TRBJ2-7; CDR3: CASSTLLTGDEQYF; DNA: TGTGCCAGCAGTACACTCCTCACAGGGGACGAGCAGTACTTC
V: TRBV5-1; size: many; D: .; J: TRBJ2-2; CDR3: CASSRDDFANTGELFF; DNA: TGCGCCAGCAGCCGCGATGACTTCGCGAACACCGGGGAGCTGTTTTTT
V: TRBV13; size: few; D: .; J: TRBJ2-1; CDR3: CASSPLKGEQFF; DNA: TGTGCCAGCAGCCCCTTAAAGGGTGAGCAGTTCTTC
V: TRBV20-1; size: .; D: TRBD2; J: TRBJ2-5; CDR3: CSASARLAGEETQYF; DNA: TGCAGTGCTAGCGCACGACTAGCGGGAGAAGAGACCCAGTACTTC